This T cell receptor (beta chain) was documented in a study of a mutant IDH1 vaccine in newly diagnosed glioma. Study context: Either 4-6 weeks after radiotherapy alone or alongside temozolomide, vaccination was begun. Previous treatment comprised radiotherapy, temozolomide, or both, mostly both. The treated population exhibited a male proportion of about 60%, a female proportion of about 40%, and a mean age of around 40 years.

Stated time point: week 11, during vaccination. A single vaccine dose contained 300 ug of mutant IDH1 20-mer peptide, and topical imiquimod was used with it. Here immunoSEQ multiplex PCR was the method, and the copy in TCRdb shows in-frame clones only, minus some. The repertoire holds some 54,000 clones, with roughly 90% as singletons. There are 17 residues in the CDR3. Per germline, CDR1 SGDLS and CDR2 YYNGEE. The germline V and J ends were trimmed by 7 bases and 0 bases, with 17 bases remaining between them. Regarding this clone: Its antigen is as yet unknown.

This specimen consisted of PBMCs, obtained from a glioma patient whose treatment included an IDH1 peptide vaccine. The chain is built from TRBV9 and TRBJ2-6, with a possible D match to TRBD2 (7 bases). This receptor was identified in a man in his fifties with glioma. The CDR3 loop reads CASRGGGYYSGANVLTF. CDR3 DNA sequence: TGTGCCAGCCGAGGGGGAGGGTACTACTCTGGGGCCAACGTCCTGACTTTC.